One and the same sample provided the 20 T cell receptor beta chains below, sequenced in a study of cytomegalovirus exposure and HLA in healthy donors. Primers included in the PCR were 60 Vbeta and 13 Jbeta primers. Method: immunoSEQ multiplex PCR; TCRdb's copy keeps in-frame clones and lacks some. This repertoire shows about 180,000 clones, about four fifths found once; its top ten account for less than 2%. Sequences were obtained from PBMCs. These receptors were collected from a woman in her 30s in good health and CMV-seronegative.

This clone was recorded only once. The rearrangement joins TRBV7-2 to TRBJ2-5; no reliable D call. Per germline, CDR1 SGHTA and CDR2 FQGNSA. Trimming removed 2 bases at V and 6 bases at J, with 10 bases between. The CDR3 contains 13 residues. The CDR3 loop is CASSLMLSQTQYF. DNA of the CDR3: TGTGCCAGCAGCTTAATGCTATCGCAGACCCAGTACTTC.

This sequence joins TRBV15 and TRBJ1-2; TRBD1 is a possible D gene (6 bases). V was trimmed by 3 bases and J by 2 bases, leaving 7 bases between them. The germline CDR1 and CDR2 sequences are LNHNV and YYDKDF (reference sequence). The CDR3 is 13 residues long. The CDR3 region has the DNA TGTGCCACCAGCAGCGGACAGAACTATGGCTACACCTTC. This sequence encodes CATSSGQNYGYTF.

The genes are TRBV6-5 and TRBJ2-7, with D possibly matching TRBD1 (5 bases). This CDR3 contains 14 residues. The germline V gene has CDR1 MNHEY and CDR2 SVGAGI. Between the trimmed V and J ends, which lost 7 bases and 1 base, there was a span of 14 bases. The CDR3 DNA reads as TGTGCCAGCACTCCAACAGGTGGATCCTACGAGCAGTACTTC. Translated: CASTPTGGSYEQYF.

CDR3 sequence (DNA): TGCGCCAGCAGTGAGACTAGCGGGGGGCTAACAGATACGCAGTATTTT. Translation: CASSETSGGLTDTQYF. V gene TRBV10-1 combines with J gene TRBJ2-3; 12 bases line up with TRBD2. From germline, CDR1 is WNHNN and CDR2 SYGVQD (reference sequence). This CDR3 contains 16 residues. V lost 2 bases, J lost 3 bases, and 3 bases stayed unmatched.

The rearrangement joins TRBV11-1 to TRBJ2-5, with TRBD1 matching 7 bases. Germline lookup yields CDR1 SGHAT and CDR2 FQDESV (reference sequence). J gave up 5 bases and V 5 bases, and 11 bases lay outside the gene matches. The CDR3 consists of 15 residues. As DNA, the CDR3 is TGTGCCAGCAGCACCCGGACAGGCCAGGGGGAGACCCAGTACTTC. Protein sequence: CASSTRTGQGETQYF.

V usage is TRBV5-1 and J usage is TRBJ1-2, with D unclear. The CDR3 consists of 16 residues. V was shortened by 0 bases and J by 6 bases, with 18 bases between the two germline ends. Germline-derived CDR1 and CDR2 are SGHRS and YFSETQ. This CDR3 is CASSLAGPERGNGYTF. DNA of the CDR3: TGCGCCAGCAGCTTGGCCGGTCCAGAAAGAGGTAATGGCTACACCTTC.

The chain links TRBV7-6 to TRBJ2-5; 7 nucleotides align to TRBD1. This CDR3 comprises 15 residues. Germline CDR1 is SGHVS and CDR2 is FNYEAQ. V shed 1 base, J shed 2 bases, and the junction held 4 bases outside the gene matches. CDR3 nucleotides: TGTGCCAGCAGCTTAGACAGGGGCTTACAAGAGACCCAGTACTTC. This translates into CASSLDRGLQETQYF.

Turning to this clone: At one end the junction does not follow the germline gene, possibly because of a read error. This rearrangement joins TRBV7-7 to TRBJ2-2, with TRBD1 identical over 10 bases. The CDR3 totals 16 residues. Germline values: CDR1 SSHAT, CDR2 FNYEAQ (reference sequence). The CDR3 region has the DNA TGTGCTAGCAGCCCGGGACAGGGGATCGACACCGGGGAGCTGTTTTTT. It yields the protein CASSPGQGIDTGELFF.

The V and J genes are TRBV30 and TRBJ1-1; TRBD1 is a possible D gene (6 bases). The germline gives CDR1 GTSNPN, CDR2 SVGIG (reference sequence). Between the trimmed V and J ends, which lost 2 bases and 9 bases, there was a span of 10 bases. This CDR3 comprises 11 residues. The CDR3 loop is CAWSMGAQAFF. DNA of the CDR3: TGTGCCTGGAGTATGGGGGCGCAAGCTTTCTTT.

The J gene is TRBJ1-2, the V gene TRBV5-4, with TRBD1 matching over 9 bases. From germline, CDR1 is SGHNT and CDR2 YYREEE (reference sequence). Losses at the gene ends were 4 bases for V and 4 bases for J; bases not matched to a gene: 8. The length of the CDR3 is 15 residues. CDR3 sequence: CASSLRDRVPYGYTF. CDR3 DNA: TGTGCCAGCAGCCTCCGGGACAGGGTACCCTATGGCTACACCTTC. The variable domain in full, with the rest retrieved from reference TRBV5-4 and TRBJ1-2, is ETGVTQSPTHLIKTRGQQVTLRCSSQSGHNTVSWYQQALGQGPQFIFQYYREEENGRGNFPPRFSGLQFPNYSSELNVNALELDDSALYLCASSLRDRVPYGYTFGSGTRLTVV.

The CDR3 region has the DNA TGTGCCAGCAGCATGGGACAAACAGATACGCAGTATTTT. The encoded protein is CASSMGQTDTQYF. This chain links TRBV7-9 with TRBJ2-3; a possible D gene is TRBD1 (6 bases). Trimming removed 5 bases at V and 3 bases at J, with 9 bases between. Germline values: CDR1 SEHNR, CDR2 FQNEAQ (reference sequence). The CDR3 has 13 amino acids. The full variable domain, completed using reference TRBV7-9 and TRBJ2-3, is DTGVSQNPRHKITKRGQNVTFRCDPISEHNRLYWYRQTLGQGPEFLTYFQNEAQLEKSRLLSDRFSAERPKGSFSTLEIQRTEQGDSAMYLCASSMGQTDTQYFGPGTRLTVL.

As DNA, the CDR3 is TGTGCCAGCAGCTATGCCCCTACGAATCGAAACACTGAAGCTTTCTTT. It encodes CASSYAPTNRNTEAFF. The chain joins TRBV7-2 to TRBJ1-1; no clear D. The CDR3 is made up of 16 amino acids. The germline V and J ends were trimmed by 4 bases and 2 bases, with 17 bases remaining between them. Germline-derived CDR1 and CDR2 are SGHTA and FQGNSA.

The genes are TRBV6-1 and TRBJ2-3; D perhaps matches TRBD1 (5 bases). The length of the CDR3 is 12 residues. V lost 9 bases and J 5 bases, leaving 12 bases between the germline ends. In germline, CDR1 is MNHNS, CDR2 SASEGT. The CDR3 loop reads CASRQLQDTQYF. The CDR3 nucleotides read TGTGCCAGTCGACAGTTACAAGATACGCAGTATTTT.

This clone was found a few times. The rearrangement links TRBV2 to TRBJ2-7; the match to TRBD2 covers 8 bases. CDR1 is SNHLY and CDR2 is FYNNEI in the germline V gene. The CDR3 has 14 residues. With 0 bases clipped from V and 6 bases from J, the junction kept 4 bases outside the gene matches. In DNA form, the CDR3 reads TGTGCCAGCAGTGAAGCGCTTCGGGAGGGCGAGCAGTACTTC. Amino acids: CASSEALREGEQYF.

The chain employs TRBV19 and TRBJ1-1; maybe TRBD1 (5 bases). Trimming left V 3 bases short and J 5 bases short, with 13 bases between. The CDR3 runs 14 residues. From germline, CDR1 is LNHDA and CDR2 SQIVND (reference sequence). The CDR3 spells CASSIGEGTTEAFF. The CDR3 DNA is TGTGCCAGTAGTATTGGCGAAGGGACTACTGAAGCTTTCTTT.

In its sample, this clone was seen once. V usage is TRBV19 and J usage is TRBJ1-2; D is perhaps TRBD1 (6 bases). The V and J ends lost 9 bases and 1 base respectively, with 15 bases between them. The CDR3 consists of 14 residues. Germline CDR1 reads LNHDA; CDR2 reads SQIVND (reference sequence). CDR3 nucleotides: TGTGCCAGCACCACCCGCAGGGGTAACTATGGCTACACCTTC. Protein sequence: CASTTRRGNYGYTF.

The V gene is TRBV6-5, the J gene TRBJ1-5, with a tentative D call TRBD1 (6 bases). This CDR3 spans 15 amino acids. From germline, CDR1 is MNHEY and CDR2 SVGAGI. V was clipped by 6 bases and J by 0 bases, with 12 bases between them. The CDR3, as DNA: TGTGCCAGCAGCCCGCTGGACAGTAGCAATCAGCCCCAGCATTTT. Translating it yields CASSPLDSSNQPQHF.

V is TRBV7-2 and J is TRBJ2-7; D gene ambiguous. This CDR3 has 14 residues. CDR1 SGHTA and CDR2 FQGNSA come from the germline V gene. The ends were cut back, 1 base at V and 2 bases at J, with 9 bases in the middle. This chain's CDR3 is CASSLGSLTYEQYF. In DNA form, the CDR3 reads TGTGCCAGCAGCTTAGGCTCCCTAACCTACGAGCAGTACTTC. The entire variable domain, with the rest obtained from reference TRBV7-2 and TRBJ2-7, is as follows: GAGVSQSPSNKVTEKGKDVELRCDPISGHTALYWYRQSLGQGLEFLIYFQGNSAPDKSGLPSDRFSAERTGGSVSTLTIQRTQQEDSAVYLCASSLGSLTYEQYFGPGTRLTVT.

This sequence joins TRBV5-6 and TRBJ2-5, with 9 bases matching TRBD2. With V trimmed by 3 bases and J by 6 bases, 18 bases remained unmatched. CDR1 SGHDT and CDR2 YYEEEE come from the germline V gene. This CDR3 is built from 18 residues. The CDR3 loop is CASSSLFLGAGGTQTQYF. DNA for the CDR3: TGTGCCAGCAGCTCTCTCTTTCTAGGAGCGGGGGGTACGCAGACCCAGTACTTC.

The chain couples TRBV4-1 to TRBJ2-7; TRBD1 matches at 7 bases. CDR1 and CDR2 from the germline V gene are MGHRA and YSYEKL. V was clipped by 0 bases and J by 3 bases; unmatched bases: 5. The CDR3 consists of 15 residues. The CDR3 DNA reads as TGCGCCAGCAGCCAAGATACGGGACAGATCTACGAGCAGTACTTC. This sequence encodes CASSQDTGQIYEQYF.